The entry below gives a single T cell receptor (beta chain) sequence along with its context. MiXCR, run by TCRdb on the RT-PCR reads, gives a single entry per CDR3 protein. This sample has just over 300,000 distinct CDR3 sequences, with less than 25% found just once. Germline values: CDR1 MNHEY, CDR2 SVGAGI. Deletions cut 2 bases from V and 5 bases from J, with 12 bases between. The CDR3 sequence is 14 residues long. The data were obtained in a study of response to subunit inactivated influenza vaccine. This sequence was found in a man in his fifties or sixties who received an inactivated influenza vaccine. The chain is built from TRBV6-5 and TRBJ2-5; possibly TRBD1 for D (6 bases). Sequencing used PBMCs from blood, obtained roughly 20 months after vaccination. CDR3 sequence reads: CASSYAAGAETQYF. CDR3 coding DNA: TGTGCCAGCAGTTACGCGGCAGGGGCGGAGACCCAGTACTTC.